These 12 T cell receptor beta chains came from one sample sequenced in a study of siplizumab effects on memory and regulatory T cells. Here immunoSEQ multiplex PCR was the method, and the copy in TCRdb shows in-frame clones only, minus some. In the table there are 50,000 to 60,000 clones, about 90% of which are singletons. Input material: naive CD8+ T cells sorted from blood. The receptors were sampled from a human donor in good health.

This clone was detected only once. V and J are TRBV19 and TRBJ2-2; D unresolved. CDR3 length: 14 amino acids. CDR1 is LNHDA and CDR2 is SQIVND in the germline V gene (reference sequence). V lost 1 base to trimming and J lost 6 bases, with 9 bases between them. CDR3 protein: CASSIGIKSGELFF. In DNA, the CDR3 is TGTGCCAGTAGTATAGGGATTAAGTCCGGGGAGCTGTTTTTT.

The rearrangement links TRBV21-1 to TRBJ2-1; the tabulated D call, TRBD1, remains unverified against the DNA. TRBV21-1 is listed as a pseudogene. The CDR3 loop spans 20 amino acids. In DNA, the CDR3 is TGTGCCAGCAGCAATCTAAAAATTTATCTCCGGGACAGAGACTACAATGAGCAGTTCTTC. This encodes CASSNLKIYLRDRDYNEQFF.

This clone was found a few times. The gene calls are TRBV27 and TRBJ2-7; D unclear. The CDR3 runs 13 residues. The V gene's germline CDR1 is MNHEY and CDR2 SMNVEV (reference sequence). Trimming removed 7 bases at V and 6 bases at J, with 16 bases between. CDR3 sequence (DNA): TGTGCCAGCATGCAAATACCATGGAGCGAGCAGTACTTC. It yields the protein CASMQIPWSEQYF.

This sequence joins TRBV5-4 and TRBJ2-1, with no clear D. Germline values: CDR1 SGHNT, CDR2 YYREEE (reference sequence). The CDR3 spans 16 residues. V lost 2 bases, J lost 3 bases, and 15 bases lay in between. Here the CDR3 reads CASSFIITPIYNEQFF. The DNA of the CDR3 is TGTGCCAGCAGCTTTATAATAACCCCCATCTACAATGAGCAGTTCTTC.

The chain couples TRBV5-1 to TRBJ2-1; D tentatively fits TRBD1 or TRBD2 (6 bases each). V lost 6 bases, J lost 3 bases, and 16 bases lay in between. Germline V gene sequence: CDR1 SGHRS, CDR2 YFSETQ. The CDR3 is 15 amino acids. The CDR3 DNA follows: TGCGCCAGCACGCCCGGGGGCCCATTCTACAATGAGCAGTTCTTC. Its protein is CASTPGGPFYNEQFF.

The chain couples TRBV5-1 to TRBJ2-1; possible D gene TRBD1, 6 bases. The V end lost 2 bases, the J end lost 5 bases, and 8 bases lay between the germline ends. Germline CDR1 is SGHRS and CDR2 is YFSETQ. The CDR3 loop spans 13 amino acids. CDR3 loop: CASSFGTNNEQFF. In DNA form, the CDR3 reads TGCGCCAGCAGCTTCGGGACAAACAATGAGCAGTTCTTC.

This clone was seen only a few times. The CDR3: CASSLEETQYF. The CDR3 coding sequence is TGCGCCAGCAGCTTGGAAGAGACCCAGTACTTC. J is TRBJ2-5 and V is TRBV5-1; D is uncertain. V lost 0 bases to trimming and J lost 3 bases, with 0 bases between them. Germline lookup yields CDR1 SGHRS and CDR2 YFSETQ. The CDR3 loop spans 11 amino acids.

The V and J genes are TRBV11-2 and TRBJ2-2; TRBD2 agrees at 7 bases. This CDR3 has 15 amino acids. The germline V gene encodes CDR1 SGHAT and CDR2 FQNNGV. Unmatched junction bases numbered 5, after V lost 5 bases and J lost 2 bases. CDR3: CASSPGGVNTGELFF. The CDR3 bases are TGTGCCAGCAGCCCTGGGGGGGTCAACACCGGGGAGCTGTTTTTT.

CDR3 nucleotide sequence: TGTGCCATCAGTGAGTCAGCCCGGGGGGCTGCCTACGAGCAGTACTTC. The encoded protein is CAISESARGAAYEQYF. This chain joins TRBV10-3 and TRBJ2-7, with D possibly being TRBD2 (7 bases). Trimming took off 0 bases at V and 2 bases at J, with 14 bases between the two ends. The CDR3 totals 16 residues. CDR1 and CDR2 from the germline V gene are ENHRY and SYGVKD.

CDR3 protein: CASSIEGGANTGELFF. The CDR3 coding sequence is TGTGCCAGTAGTATAGAAGGCGGCGCGAACACCGGGGAGCTGTTTTTT. This chain uses TRBV19 with TRBJ2-2; D is ambiguous. V was shortened by 0 bases and J by 0 bases, with 8 bases between the two germline ends. The CDR3 is 16 residues long. Germline V lookup: CDR1 LNHDA, CDR2 SQIVND (reference sequence). Together with reference TRBV19 and TRBJ2-2, the CDR3 gives the full variable domain: DGGITQSPKYLFRKEGQNVTLSCEQNLNHDAMYWYRQDPGQGLRLIYYSQIVNDFQKGDIAEGYSVSREKKESFPLTVTSAQKNPTAFYLCASSIEGGANTGELFFGEGSRLTVL.

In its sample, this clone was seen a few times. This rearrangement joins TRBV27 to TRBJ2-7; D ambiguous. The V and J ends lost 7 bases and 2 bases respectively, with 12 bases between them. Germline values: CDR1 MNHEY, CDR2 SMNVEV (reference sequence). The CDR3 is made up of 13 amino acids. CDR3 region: CASTSRFPYEQYF. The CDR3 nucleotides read TGTGCCAGCACCTCACGATTCCCCTACGAGCAGTACTTC.

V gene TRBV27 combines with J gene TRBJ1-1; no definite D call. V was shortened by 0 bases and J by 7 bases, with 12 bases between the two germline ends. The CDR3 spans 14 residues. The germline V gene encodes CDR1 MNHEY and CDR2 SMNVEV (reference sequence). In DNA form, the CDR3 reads TGTGCCAGCAGTTTATCGTTGACACACTATGAAGCTTTCTTT. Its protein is CASSLSLTHYEAFF.